This TCR beta chain was sequenced for a study of blood T cells in healthy people across ages. Study outcomes and limitations: Without sorted subsets, naive and antigen-experienced compartments could not be conclusively compared. For the donors, CMV status was unknown and possibly confounded expanded clonotype changes.

Germline assignment: CDR1 ENHRY and CDR2 SYGVKD. The ends lost 3 bases at V and 6 bases at J; junction bases unmatched: 1. The CDR3 runs to 14 residues. The second PCR ran roughly 7 to 12 cycles with a sample-barcoded 5' primer and J-beta primers. MiXCR, applied by TCRdb to the 5' RACE reads, yields one record per CDR3 protein. The sample has more than 1 million distinct CDR3 sequences, under 45% seen once. Note on this clonotype: Its antigen is currently unknown.

This TCR was sampled from a woman aged 55-69 years in good health. The sequencing input was blood. The rearrangement uses TRBV10-3 and TRBJ2-2; 10 bases align to TRBD2. DNA for the CDR3: TGTGCCATCAGTGATCTAGCGGGAGCCGGGGAGCTGTTTTTT. Its protein product is CAISDLAGAGELFF.